The rows below give T cell receptor beta chains drawn from one sample of a study of cytomegalovirus exposure and HLA in healthy donors. Some clones are missing from TCRdb's copy, which holds only in-frame ones; the method was immunoSEQ multiplex PCR. The sample has 100,000 to 150,000 clones, roughly 80% seen once; the top ten hold 4%. The sequenced material came from PBMCs. The receptors were gathered from a man aged 18-30 years in good health and CMV-seropositive. Each CDR3 is given with its conserved first and last residue. Fields, in order: clone size, V gene, J gene, D gene, CDR3 DNA, CDR3 protein. The D gene is left open where the match is weak. Not all rows give a size; the values are once, few, many and, for expanded clones, a class.

>NA|TRBV7-8|TRBJ1-2|TRBD1
TGTGCCAGCAGCACACACCGTACGACAGGGGATGGCTACACCTTC
CASSTHRTTGDGYTF
>NA|TRBV11-1|TRBJ2-2|TRBD2
TGTGCCAGCAGACTAGCGGGGGGGCCTTACCCCGGGGAGCTGTTTTTT
CASRLAGGPYPGELFF
>NA|TRBV4-1|TRBJ2-2|NA
TGCGCCAGCAGCCAAGTATCGGGAAACAGGGCCACCGGGGAGCTGTTTTTT
CASSQVSGNRATGELFF
>NA|TRBV11-3|TRBJ2-1|NA
TGTGCCAGCAGCCTCGGGGTAAACAATGAGCAGTTCTTC
CASSLGVNNEQFF
>NA|TRBV5-1|TRBJ1-6|TRBD1
TGCGCCAGCAGATTTGACAGGGTGAATTCACCCCTCCACTTT
CASRFDRVNSPLHF
>NA|TRBV7-9|TRBJ1-1|TRBD1
TGTGCCAGCAGCTTAAGCGGGGGACAGGGGAGAATGAACACTGAAGCTTTCTTT
CASSLSGGQGRMNTEAFF
>NA|TRBV10-1|TRBJ2-3|TRBD2
TGCGCCAGCAGCACCGGGACTAGCTCCAACACAGATACGCAGTATTTT
CASSTGTSSNTDTQYF
>NA|TRBV13|TRBJ2-1|TRBD2
TGTGCCAGCAGCTACAGCGGGAGGGTCAATGAGCAGTTCTTC
CASSYSGRVNEQFF
>NA|TRBV10-3|TRBJ2-7|TRBD1
TGTGCCATCACTGGTAGACAGGGAAGCTTCTACGAGCAGTACTTC
CAITGRQGSFYEQYF
>NA|TRBV29-1|TRBJ1-2|NA
TGCAGCGTCCGTCGGTCCTCCGAGGGAGGCTACACCTTC
CSVRRSSEGGYTF
>NA|TRBV18|TRBJ1-2|NA
TGTGCCAGCTCACCACCCCAGATACAATCTAACTATGGCTACACCTTC
CASSPPQIQSNYGYTF
>NA|TRBV6-5|TRBJ1-6|NA
TGTGCCAGCAGCCTTACAGGGCGCAATTCACCCCTCCACTTT
CASSLTGRNSPLHF
>NA|TRBV10-1|TRBJ1-5|NA
TGCGCCAGCAGGCGTCAGGGGCTCAATCAGCCCCAGCATTTT
CASRRQGLNQPQHF
>NA|TRBV4-3|TRBJ2-3|TRBD2
TGCGCCAGCAGCCAAGATAGGGCGGGAGGGCCCACAGATACGCAGTATTTT
CASSQDRAGGPTDTQYF
>NA|TRBV7-2|TRBJ1-5|NA
TGTGCCAGCAGCGTTGAAAGGACTAATCAGCCCCAGCATTTT
CASSVERTNQPQHF
>few|TRBV21-1|TRBJ2-5|NA
TGTGCCAGCAGCAAAGGGGTCGGGGAAGAGACCCAGTACTTC
CASSKGVGEETQYF
>NA|TRBV2|TRBJ2-3|TRBD1
TGTGCCAGCTGGGGACAGGGTATAACAGATACGCAGTATTTT
CASWGQGITDTQYF
>NA|TRBV13|TRBJ1-5|TRBD1
TGTGCCAGCAGCTTAGGACCCCGGACAGGGGGGAGCAATCAGCCCCAGCATTTT
CASSLGPRTGGSNQPQHF
>NA|TRBV9|TRBJ2-5|TRBD2
TGTGCCAGCAGCGTAGCGGCTAGCGGGGGCCAAGAGACCCAGTACTTC
CASSVAASGGQETQYF
>NA|TRBV19|TRBJ1-5|TRBD1
TGTGCCACGACCCGAACAGGGGCCTATAATCAGCCCCAGCATTTT
CATTRTGAYNQPQHF
>NA|TRBV6-1|TRBJ1-4|NA
TGTGCCAGCGGGAGGAGGTTTGCAACTAATGAAAAACTGTTTTTT
CASGRRFATNEKLFF
>NA|TRBV5-5|TRBJ1-5|TRBD1
TGTGCCAGCAGCCAGGGGGTCGGACAGCCCCAGCATTTT
CASSQGVGQPQHF
>few|TRBV6-6|TRBJ1-2|NA
TGTGCCACAGATGGCTACACCTTC
CATDGYTF
>NA|TRBV15|TRBJ2-3|NA
TGTGCCACCAGCAGAGAGACGGGAGCTGATACGCAGTATTTT
CATSRETGADTQYF
>NA|TRBV11-3|TRBJ2-1|TRBD2
TGTGCCAGCAGCCTGGGACTAGAGGGGGGTAGCTCCTACAATGAGCAGTTCTTC
CASSLGLEGGSSYNEQFF
>NA|TRBV29-1|TRBJ1-1|NA
TGCAGCCCCCGAGGAGGGAATCTCACTGAAGCTTTCTTT
CSPRGGNLTEAFF
>few|TRBV7-2|TRBJ2-1|NA
TGTGCCAGCAGCACGGGGGGCCTAGCCTACAATGAGCAGTTCTTC
CASSTGGLAYNEQFF
>NA|TRBV7-2|TRBJ1-1|NA
TGTGCCAGCAGCTTAGTACCCTATTACGCTTTCTTT
CASSLVPYYAFF
>NA|TRBV5-5|TRBJ2-7|TRBD1
TGTGCCAGCAGCTTGCTAGGACAGGGGGCTGGCGAGCAGTACTTC
CASSLLGQGAGEQYF
>NA|TRBV10-2|TRBJ2-2|NA
TGCGCCAGCAGTTGGGAGCGAATCACCGGGGAGCTGTTTTTT
CASSWERITGELFF
>NA|TRBV27|TRBJ1-4|TRBD1
TGTGCCAGCAGTTCGGGACAGGGGGCAACTAATGAAAAACTGTTTTTT
CASSSGQGATNEKLFF
>NA|TRBV6-5|TRBJ1-2|TRBD1
TGTGCCAGCAGTACGACCGAGACAGGGTTAGGGGGCTACACCTTC
CASSTTETGLGGYTF
>NA|TRBV5-4|TRBJ2-1|NA
TGTGCCAGCAGCTCGGGACTGGGGTTGGACAATGAGCAGTTCTTC
CASSSGLGLDNEQFF
>NA|TRBV11-2|TRBJ1-1|NA
TGTGCCAGCAACGGTGACTGGAGCACTGAAGCTTTCTTT
CASNGDWSTEAFF
>NA|TRBV19|TRBJ1-3|NA
TGTGCCAGTAGGAGGGTAATAGGTGGAAACACCATATATTTT
CASRRVIGGNTIYF
>NA|TRBV27|TRBJ2-1|TRBD1
TGTGCCAGCAGTTACGGCAGGGGGAACGATGAGCAGTTCTTC
CASSYGRGNDEQFF
>once|TRBV5-1|TRBJ2-7|NA
TGCGCCAGCAGCTTAGAACCGGGGGTATACTCCTACGAGCAGTACTTC
CASSLEPGVYSYEQYF
>NA|TRBV2|TRBJ2-7|NA
TGTGCCAGCAGTGAAACCCGGGGCTACGAGCAGTACTTC
CASSETRGYEQYF